The next 7 T cell receptor beta chains were all read from a single sample in a study of blood T cell repertoires in COVID-19. The assay was immunoSEQ multiplex PCR, and TCRdb's table has in-frame clones only and misses some. The data hold some 55,000 clones, with less than 90% observed a single time. Material for sequencing was peripheral blood. Receptors originate from a woman aged 55-70 years with acute or convalescent COVID-19.

The rearrangement joins TRBV2 to TRBJ2-5; tentatively, D is TRBD1 (5 bases). Germline V gives CDR1 SNHLY, CDR2 FYNNEI. The CDR3 has 14 amino acids. Deletions cut 1 base from V and 1 base from J, with 7 bases between. The CDR3 coding sequence is TGTGCCAGCAGTGAAGGTCAGGGCCAAGAGACCCAGTACTTC. Its protein is CASSEGQGQETQYF.

The rearrangement joins TRBV7-3 to TRBJ2-5, with 8 nucleotides matching TRBD2. V shed 3 bases and J 5 bases; nucleotides not matched to a gene: 5. This CDR3 has 14 residues. From germline, CDR1 is SGHTA and CDR2 FQGTGA. The CDR3 nucleotides read TGTGCCAGCAGCTTTGGCGGGAGGAAGGAGACCCAGTACTTC. It yields the protein CASSFGGRKETQYF.

The rearrangement uses TRBV6-1 and TRBJ1-1, with D perhaps matching TRBD1 (5 bases). Looked up from germline, CDR1 is MNHNS and CDR2 is SASEGT. There are 18 residues in the CDR3. Trimming removed 2 bases from V and 1 base from J, with 20 bases in between. The CDR3 reads CASSESNYGGRGNTEAFF. CDR3 bases: TGTGCCAGCAGTGAATCCAACTACGGGGGACGGGGGAACACTGAAGCTTTCTTT.

This sequence joins TRBV6-6 and TRBJ1-2; D remains unclear. V lost 2 bases and J lost 5, with 18 bases in between. The CDR3 spans 16 residues. Germline assignment: CDR1 MNHNY and CDR2 SVGAGI (reference sequence). The CDR3 DNA sequence: TGTGCCAGCAGTTACCCCGCGGCCCAGAAAGTTTATGGCTACACCTTC. It is translated as CASSYPAAQKVYGYTF.

The chain links TRBV5-6 to TRBJ1-5, with D perhaps TRBD1 (6 bases). This CDR3 has 14 residues. V was trimmed by 1 base and J by 4 bases, leaving 9 bases between them. Per germline, CDR1 SGHDT and CDR2 YYEEEE. The CDR3 region has the DNA TGTGCCAGCAGCTTGAGGGACAAGAATCAGCCCCAGCATTTT. Its translation is CASSLRDKNQPQHF.

A single count supports this clone. The chain uses TRBV30 and TRBJ2-1; 7 positions agree with TRBD2. Losses at the gene ends were 2 bases for V and 5 bases for J; bases not matched to a gene: 6. The CDR3 is 14 residues long. Germline V gene sequence: CDR1 GTSNPN, CDR2 SVGIG (reference sequence). DNA of the CDR3: TGTGCCTGGAGTACCGGGACTAACGACAATGAGCAGTTCTTC. Protein: CAWSTGTNDNEQFF.

The V call is TRBV6-5, the J call TRBJ1-2; 7 bases align to TRBD1. The CDR3 loop spans 15 amino acids. After removal of 9 bases from V and 0 bases from J, the junction contained 10 bases not matched to a gene. Per the germline V gene, CDR1 is MNHEY and CDR2 is SVGAGI. In DNA form, the CDR3 reads TGTGCCAGGAGATCCGGGACAGCCCCTAACTATGGCTACACCTTC. Protein product: CARRSGTAPNYGYTF.